The 5 T cell receptor beta chains below come from one sample, sequenced in a study of metastatic and nonmetastatic thyroid tumors. TCRdb re-called the PCR reads via MiXCR. Among about 2,100 clones, around two fifths were seen once, and the ten largest hold 99% to 99.3%. Every patient was untreated before thyroid surgery. Sequencing was carried out using adjacent normal tissue. The receptor source for this set is a female donor with papillary thyroid cancer or a benign thyroid nodule (not recorded which). Some clones in this sample may be carry-over from other donors' samples.

The table lists this clone with a few counts. The V and J genes are TRBV6-1 and TRBJ1-1, with TRBD1 as a possible D gene (6 bases). V was pared by 2 bases and J by 9 bases, with 19 bases between. This CDR3 comprises 15 residues. Germline loops: CDR1 MNHNS, CDR2 SASEGT. Here the CDR3 reads CASSEPVDSPEKAFF. As DNA, the CDR3 is TGTGCCAGCAGTGAACCCGTGGACAGTCCAGAAAAAGCTTTCTTT.

The chain carries TRBV7-8 and TRBJ1-1; D is undetermined. V was clipped by 0 bases and J by 5 bases, with 7 bases between them. Per the germline V gene, CDR1 is SGHVS and CDR2 is FQNEAQ. There are 13 residues in the CDR3. CDR3 in amino acids: CASSLAERTEAFF. CDR3 nucleotides: TGTGCCAGCAGCTTAGCGGAGAGGACTGAAGCTTTCTTT. The full variable domain, rest sourced from reference TRBV7-8 and TRBJ1-1, is GAGVSQSPRYKVAKRGQDVALRCDPISGHVSLFWYQQALGQGPEFLTYFQNEAQLDKSGLPSDRFFAERPEGSVSTLKIQRTQQEDSAVYLCASSLAERTEAFFGQGTRLTVV.

CDR3 loop: CASSVSGVSYEQYF. DNA of the CDR3: TGTGCCAGCAGCGTTAGCGGGGTCTCCTACGAGCAGTACTTC. This chain joins TRBV9 and TRBJ2-7; TRBD2 matches at 8 bases. Germline CDR1 SGDLS, CDR2 YYNGEE. The CDR3 is 14 residues long. V was clipped by 2 bases and J by 0 bases; unmatched bases: 1.

This clone turned up a few times. The chain links TRBV6-2 or TRBV6-3 to TRBJ1-6, with D uncertain. V shed 7 bases and J shed 7 bases, with 17 bases lying between them. Germline V gene lookup returns CDR1 MNHEY and CDR2 SVGEGT. CDR3 length equals 15 residues. The CDR3 protein is CASTKAGVGNSPLHF. CDR3 nucleotide sequence: TGTGCCAGCACCAAAGCGGGAGTTGGGAATTCACCCCTCCACTTT.

This clone was seen a single time. This rearrangement joins TRBV3-1 to TRBJ2-5; D might be TRBD2 (6 bases). The germline V gene has CDR1 LGHDT and CDR2 YNNKEL (reference sequence). The CDR3 has 15 residues. Trimming cost V 8 bases and J 3 bases, with 19 bases left between them. CDR3 DNA sequence: TGTGCCAGCTCCCGGCGGGATCCTGGGAAAGAGACCCAGTACTTC. Amino acid sequence: CASSRRDPGKETQYF.